These 24 T cell receptor beta chains originate from one sample sequenced in a study of blood T cells in healthy people across ages. For the second PCR, which ran for roughly 6 to 12 cycles, a sample-barcoded 5' primer and a J-beta primer mix were used. TCRdb itself ran the 5' RACE reads through MiXCR, one entry per CDR3 protein. The data contain around 1,600,000 distinct CDR3 sequences, 40% to 45% of them seen just once; the ten biggest clones take up about 4%. Sequencing was done on a sample of blood. These receptor sequences come from a woman aged 18-30 years in good health.

This clonotype has more than one count but fewer than ten. This sequence joins TRBV6-5 and TRBJ1-5; D is undetermined. The germline V gene encodes CDR1 MNHEY and CDR2 SVGAGI. The CDR3 length is 14 residues. Trimming took off 5 bases at V and 3 bases at J, with 11 bases between the two ends. CDR3 nucleotides: TGTGCCAGCAGTCCCTCGGACCTCAATCAGCCCCAGCATTTT. Translation gives CASSPSDLNQPQHF.

This chain links TRBV5-1 with TRBJ2-1, with D possibly being TRBD2 (7 bases). The germline V and J ends were trimmed by 0 bases and 6 bases, with 16 bases remaining between them. The CDR3 is 16 amino acids. Germline V CDR1 and CDR2: SGHRS, YFSETQ. The CDR3 DNA reads TGCGCCAGCAGCTTGGGGTACAGGGCTAGCGGCAATGAGCAGTTCTTC. It yields the protein CASSLGYRASGNEQFF.

This chain connects TRBV6-6 to TRBJ2-5; the match to TRBD1 covers 7 bases. TRBJ2-1 matches the DNA end more closely, so the J call is doubtful. The CDR3 has 14 amino acids. Germline values: CDR1 MNHNY, CDR2 SVGAGI (reference sequence). The CDR3 spells CASRNEGAGETQFF. CDR3 in DNA: TGTGCCAGCAGAAATGAGGGGGCAGGAGAGACCCAGTTCTTC.

The chain is built from TRBV5-1 and TRBJ2-7; TRBD2 matches 13 bases. This CDR3 contains 16 residues. Germline assignment: CDR1 SGHRS and CDR2 YFSETQ. V was clipped by 4 bases and J by 2 bases; unmatched bases: 6. The CDR3 spells CASSLGLAGATYEQYF. The CDR3 bases are TGCGCCAGCAGCCTCGGACTAGCGGGAGCCACCTACGAGCAGTACTTC.

This clonotype was seen once. The rearrangement links TRBV6-2 or TRBV6-3 to TRBJ2-7; possible D gene TRBD1, 5 bases. Germline CDR1 MNHEY, CDR2 SVGEGT. CDR3 length: 15 residues. Trimming shortened V by 3 bases and J by 5 bases, and 17 bases separated the two germline ends. In DNA form, the CDR3 reads TGTGCCAGCAGTTATGGACCTCCAGGGATTCACGAGCAGTACTTC. Protein sequence: CASSYGPPGIHEQYF.

This clonotype has only a few counts. V is TRBV6-5 and J is TRBJ2-3; D is possibly TRBD1 or TRBD2 (5 bases each). The length of the CDR3 is 18 residues. Per germline, CDR1 MNHEY and CDR2 SVGAGI. Trimming shortened V by 0 bases and J by 2 bases, and 18 bases separated the two germline ends. The CDR3 sequence: CASSYSMSGLGVTDTQYF. The CDR3 DNA reads TGTGCCAGCAGTTACTCTATGTCGGGGCTAGGGGTCACAGATACGCAGTATTTT.

The count of this clonotype is one. The V call is TRBV14, the J call TRBJ2-4; TRBD1 or TRBD2 may be the D gene (5 bases each). The CDR3 is 19 amino acids. Germline CDR1 reads SGHDN; CDR2 reads FVKESK. V lost 3 bases and J lost 0, with 21 bases in between. The CDR3 region is CASSHRSGTHHLAKNIQYF. The DNA of the CDR3 is TGTGCCAGCAGCCACCGGTCCGGGACCCATCACCTAGCCAAAAACATTCAGTACTTC. The variable domain in full, completed from reference TRBV14 and TRBJ2-4, reads EAGVTQFPSHSVIEKGQTVTLRCDPISGHDNLYWYRRVMGKEIKFLLHFVKESKQDESGMPNNRFLAERTGGTYSTLKVQPAELEDSGVYFCASSHRSGTHHLAKNIQYFGAGTRLSVL.

The chain is built from TRBV7-9 and TRBJ1-2; no clear D gene. This CDR3 is 16 amino acids long. V was clipped by 2 bases and J by 3 bases, with 16 bases between them. Germline lookup yields CDR1 SEHNR and CDR2 FQNEAQ (reference sequence). CDR3 nucleotide sequence: TGTGCCAGCAGCTTAAGCCCCCGACCTAATGACTATGGCTACACCTTC. Translated, it gives CASSLSPRPNDYGYTF.

The chain uses TRBV6-2 or TRBV6-3 and TRBJ2-5, with TRBD2 matching over 10 bases. This CDR3 comprises 18 residues. Germline V gives CDR1 MNHEY, CDR2 SVGEGT. The V gene end was trimmed by 2 bases and the J gene end by 1 base; junction bases not matched to a gene: 10. The CDR3 nucleotides are TGTGCCAGCAGTTACGGGCTAGCGGGGGACTCCATCCAAGAGACCCAGTACTTC. This codes for CASSYGLAGDSIQETQYF.

This clonotype has a handful of counts. V usage is TRBV12-3 or TRBV12-4 and J usage is TRBJ2-1, with D perhaps matching TRBD1 or TRBD2 (5 bases each). CDR3 length: 11 amino acids. V was cut by 10 bases and J by 7 bases, with 11 bases left in between. The CDR3 nucleotides are TGTGCCAACAGCTGGGGGAATGAGCAGTTCTTC. Its protein is CANSWGNEQFF.

The chain combines TRBV6-6 with TRBJ1-5; 7 bases agree with TRBD1. The germline CDR1 and CDR2 sequences are MNHNY and SVGAGI (reference sequence). Trimming cost V 6 bases and J 4 bases; bases outside gene matches: 12. This CDR3 is 16 amino acids long. The CDR3 is CASRVRKGAPNQPQHF. CDR3 nucleotides: TGTGCCAGCAGGGTCCGGAAGGGGGCACCGAATCAGCCCCAGCATTTT.

The rearrangement links TRBV5-1 to TRBJ2-3, with D unclear. The germline gives CDR1 SGHRS, CDR2 YFSETQ. The CDR3 is made up of 16 amino acids. The V end was cut by 2 bases, the J end by 0 bases, with 13 bases between. CDR3 in amino acids: CASSLFSPTSTDTQYF. The CDR3, as DNA: TGCGCCAGCAGCTTATTTTCCCCAACTAGCACAGATACGCAGTATTTT.

This clonotype was observed a single time. This chain joins TRBV5-1 and TRBJ2-2; D might be TRBD2 (6 bases). Looked up from germline, CDR1 is SGHRS and CDR2 is YFSETQ. The V end was cut by 2 bases, the J end by 2 bases, with 10 bases between. The CDR3 consists of 15 residues. As DNA, the CDR3 is TGCGCCAGCAGCTTTCCGGCGGGAAACACCGGGGAGCTGTTTTTT. It translates to CASSFPAGNTGELFF.

This clonotype was observed a few times. V and J are TRBV9 and TRBJ2-1; 9 bases are a match to TRBD2. V was clipped by 3 bases and J by 5 bases; unmatched bases: 6. The CDR3 has 15 residues. Germline V gene data show CDR1 as SGDLS and CDR2 as YYNGEE. CDR3 nucleotides: TGTGCCAGCAGCGGCGCTAGCGGGGTTCACAATGAGCAGTTCTTC. It specifies CASSGASGVHNEQFF.

This clonotype was observed a few times. The V call is TRBV4-3, the J call TRBJ2-7; 8 bases line up with TRBD1. The CDR3 is 15 amino acids. J was trimmed by 4 bases and V by 1 base; bases with no gene match: 6. The germline V gene has CDR1 LGHNA and CDR2 YSLEER. CDR3 DNA sequence: TGCGCCAGCAGCCAAGTAGCGACAGGGGAGTACGAGCAGTACTTC. This translates into CASSQVATGEYEQYF.

The chain carries TRBV12-3 or TRBV12-4 and TRBJ2-2; D unclear. The CDR3 totals 14 residues. V dropped 4 bases and J dropped 4 bases, with 10 bases sitting between them. CDR3 sequence reads: CASSSFDTTGELFF. DNA of the CDR3: TGTGCCAGCAGTTCTTTCGACACCACCGGGGAGCTGTTTTTT.

V is TRBV4-3 and J is TRBJ2-7; the match to TRBD1 covers 11 bases. Per germline, CDR1 LGHNA and CDR2 YSLEER. V lost 2 bases, J lost 5 bases, and 8 bases stayed unmatched. This CDR3 region has 16 residues. The CDR3 spells CASSQRSGTGGNEQYF. The CDR3 DNA follows: TGCGCCAGCAGCCAACGCTCCGGGACAGGGGGTAACGAGCAGTACTTC.

Only a few counts were recorded for this clonotype. The V gene is TRBV29-1, the J gene TRBJ2-7; D could derive from TRBD1 or TRBD2 (5 bases each). The closer fit of TRBJ2-5 to the DNA end suggests the J call may be wrong. CDR1 is SQVTM, CDR2 ANQGSEA, per germline. The CDR3 totals 12 residues. CDR3 residues: CSSGGGSETQYF. The CDR3 region has the DNA TGCAGCTCAGGTGGGGGATCAGAGACCCAGTACTTC.

The chain couples TRBV4-1 to TRBJ1-5; 7 bases fit TRBD1. Per germline, CDR1 MGHRA and CDR2 YSYEKL. V was pared by 4 bases and J by 1 base, with 10 bases of the junction left unmatched. This CDR3 spans 17 amino acids. CDR3 bases: TGCGCCAGCAGCCCCGGGACAGCCCCGCTAAGCAATCAGCCCCAGCATTTT. Amino acids: CASSPGTAPLSNQPQHF.

This clonotype was seen a handful of times. The chain's CDR3 is CASSLNRDSQLFF. For the CDR3, the DNA is TGTGCCAGCAGTTTAAACCGGGACAGTCAACTGTTTTTT. The chain links TRBV27 to TRBJ1-4; 7 bases match TRBD1. The CDR3 length is 13 residues. Germline CDR1 reads MNHEY; CDR2 reads SMNVEV (reference sequence). V was clipped by 2 bases and J by 12 bases; unmatched bases: 6.

As regards this clonotype: This could be a read error, since a much larger clone is one nucleotide away. The chain recombines TRBV5-5 with TRBJ2-1; D is uncertain. Trimming left V 0 bases short and J 7 bases short, with 5 bases between. The germline gives CDR1 SGHKS, CDR2 YYEKEE (reference sequence). The CDR3 is 12 amino acids. DNA of the CDR3: TGTGCCAGCAGCTTGGCGGAAAATGAGCAGTTCTTC. As protein: CASSLAENEQFF.

This clonotype was recorded a few times. The chain carries TRBV27 and TRBJ1-1, with unresolved D. Germline V gives CDR1 MNHEY, CDR2 SMNVEV (reference sequence). This CDR3 region has 13 residues. V was cut by 4 bases and J by 5 bases, with 11 bases left in between. The CDR3 DNA reads TGTGCCAGCAGTTCAGGTGCTGCGACTGAAGCTTTCTTT. Amino acid sequence: CASSSGAATEAFF.

The CDR3 protein is CASGPTGVRTEAFF. The CDR3, as DNA: TGTGCCAGCGGACCGACAGGGGTGAGGACTGAAGCTTTCTTT. The chain uses TRBV12-3 or TRBV12-4 and TRBJ1-1; TRBD1 matches at 8 bases. J was trimmed by 5 bases and V by 8 bases; bases with no gene match: 10. The CDR3 covers 14 residues.

The rearrangement uses TRBV11-2 and TRBJ2-3, with no clear D. Germline V gene data show CDR1 as SGHAT and CDR2 as FQNNGV. This CDR3 has 11 residues. The V end was cut by 8 bases, the J end by 5 bases, with 8 bases between. CDR3 amino acids: CASWDGDTQYF. The CDR3, as DNA: TGTGCCAGCTGGGATGGAGATACGCAGTATTTT.